This T cell receptor (beta chain) derives from a study of Graves' ophthalmopathy and Graves' hyperthyroidism. This clonotype occurred many times. TCR beta CDR3 regions were amplified from RNA transcripts. In the first round, RT-PCR was carried out with HTBI primers, and a multiplex PCR formed the second round. TCRdb called the multiplex PCR reads again in MiXCR, with one record for every CDR3 protein. Found here are about 550,000 distinct CDR3 sequences, about two fifths of them singletons; the top ten hold about 4.2%. The CDR3 is made up of 13 amino acids. V was cut by 6 bases and J by 2 bases, with 7 bases left in between.

The clonotype comes from an adult man with Graves' hyperthyroidism. The specimen sequenced was peripheral blood or thyroid tissue (not recorded which). The chain employs TRBV12-3 or TRBV12-4 and TRBJ2-2; D is unclear. CDR3 nucleotides: TGTGCCAGCAGCCCCTTTAACACCGGGGAGCTGTTTTTT. Residues: CASSPFNTGELFF.